These 14 T cell receptor beta chains were all obtained from the same sample, sequenced in a study of blood T cell repertoires in COVID-19. The repertoire was sequenced with immunoSEQ multiplex PCR; TCRdb's copy has only in-frame clones and lacks some. The table includes 270,000 or so clones, 70% to 90% detected once. Material for sequencing was peripheral blood. These receptors originate from a woman aged 25-40 years with active or convalescent COVID-19.

The rearrangement links TRBV19 to TRBJ1-5; 10 bases align to TRBD1. V was clipped by 5 bases and J by 6 bases; unmatched bases: 7. CDR1 and CDR2 (germline): LNHDA, SQIVND (reference sequence). This CDR3 comprises 15 residues. The CDR3 DNA follows: TGTGCCAGTAGTTCGACAGGGGGCGGTGGTCAGCCCCAGCATTTT. Amino acids: CASSSTGGGGQPQHF.

A single count supports this clone. DNA of the CDR3: TGTGCCAGCAGCTACTCCGGGACAGGGGGCCAAGAGACCCAGTACTTC. Its translation is CASSYSGTGGQETQYF. This chain uses TRBV7-9 with TRBJ2-5; 11 nucleotides match TRBD1. Germline assignment: CDR1 SEHNR and CDR2 FQNEAQ (reference sequence). There are 16 residues in the CDR3. V gave up 4 bases and J gave up 1 base; unmatched junction bases: 5. The full variable domain, with the rest looked up from reference TRBV7-9 and TRBJ2-5, is DTGVSQNPRHKITKRGQNVTFRCDPISEHNRLYWYRQTLGQGPEFLTYFQNEAQLEKSRLLSDRFSAERPKGSFSTLEIQRTEQGDSAMYLCASSYSGTGGQETQYFGPGTRLLVL.

This clone was observed a single time. The V and J genes are TRBV11-1 and TRBJ2-1; possible D gene TRBD1, 6 bases. The CDR3 extends over 12 amino acids. Trimming took off 3 bases at V and 7 bases at J, with 7 bases between the two ends. Germline V gene data show CDR1 as SGHAT and CDR2 as FQDESV (reference sequence). For the CDR3, the DNA is TGTGCCAGCAGCTTTCAGGGGAATGAGCAGTTCTTC. Amino acids: CASSFQGNEQFF.

The chain couples TRBV11-2 to TRBJ1-2; D is uncertain. CDR1 is SGHAT, CDR2 FQNNGV, per germline. The CDR3 runs 16 residues. The germline V and J ends were trimmed by 4 bases and 1 base, with 16 bases remaining between them. The CDR3 DNA is TGTGCCAGCAGCTCCGGTGGACCGGGAGGTAACTATGGCTACACCTTC. Translated: CASSSGGPGGNYGYTF.

The chain has TRBV10-3 and TRBJ1-2; 9 bases map to TRBD1. Germline loops: CDR1 ENHRY, CDR2 SYGVKD. The ends lost 7 bases at V and 5 bases at J; junction bases unmatched: 17. The CDR3 totals 17 residues. DNA of the CDR3: TGTGCCATCAACCTTGGGGGACAGGGCCCCCAAGGATATGGCTACACCTTC. This sequence encodes CAINLGGQGPQGYGYTF.

The rearrangement joins TRBV7-9 to TRBJ2-7; 10 bases are shared with TRBD1. Germline lookup yields CDR1 SEHNR and CDR2 FQNEAQ (reference sequence). The CDR3 length is 15 residues. After removal of 5 bases from V and 3 bases from J, the junction contained 7 bases not matched to a gene. This CDR3 reads CASSAPGQGIYEQYF. The CDR3 nucleotides read TGTGCCAGCAGCGCGCCGGGACAGGGGATCTACGAGCAGTACTTC.

The chain employs TRBV7-2 and TRBJ2-5, with D perhaps TRBD2 (5 bases). From germline, CDR1 is SGHTA and CDR2 FQGNSA. This CDR3 is built from 15 residues. V lost 5 bases to trimming and J lost 4 bases, with 17 bases between them. CDR3 nucleotide sequence: TGTGCCAGCAGCCCAACCCGAGGGATTACAGAGACCCAGTACTTC. Translation gives CASSPTRGITETQYF.

The V call is TRBV5-1, the J call TRBJ1-4; no clear D. The germline V gene encodes CDR1 SGHRS and CDR2 YFSETQ. The CDR3 runs to 13 residues. Trimming removed 4 bases at V and 3 bases at J, with 7 bases between. The CDR3 loop reads CASSADSNEKLFF. In nucleotides, the CDR3 is TGCGCCAGCAGCGCGGACTCTAATGAAAAACTGTTTTTT.

The chain carries TRBV7-2 and TRBJ2-1; a possible D gene is TRBD2 (7 bases). V lost 2 bases and J 4 bases, leaving 12 bases between the germline ends. Germline-derived CDR1 and CDR2 are SGHTA and FQGNSA. CDR3 length: 15 amino acids. CDR3 sequence reads: CASSLIRGAYNEQFF. The CDR3 DNA is TGTGCCAGCAGCTTAATTCGGGGGGCATACAATGAGCAGTTCTTC. Supplemented by reference TRBV7-2 and TRBJ2-1, the full variable domain reads GAGVSQSPSNKVTEKGKDVELRCDPISGHTALYWYRQSLGQGLEFLIYFQGNSAPDKSGLPSDRFSAERTGGSVSTLTIQRTQQEDSAVYLCASSLIRGAYNEQFFGPGTRLTVL.

This clone has more than one count but fewer than ten. This chain connects TRBV27 to TRBJ1-6; D unresolved. This CDR3 has 13 residues. Germline-derived CDR1 and CDR2 are MNHEY and SMNVEV (reference sequence). V lost 2 bases to trimming and J lost 10 bases, with 9 bases between them. The CDR3 DNA reads TGTGCCAGCAGTTTAAAACCCCTATCACCCCTCCACTTT. It yields the protein CASSLKPLSPLHF.

This clone was found once. This rearrangement joins TRBV7-9 to TRBJ1-5, with TRBD1 matching over 8 bases. This CDR3 has 16 residues. CDR1 is SEHNR and CDR2 is FQNEAQ in the germline V gene (reference sequence). The V segment lost 3 bases and the J segment 7 bases; nucleotides outside the gene matches: 11. The CDR3 nucleotides read TGTGCCAGCAGCTTCAGGGGGCGTGAAGGGGAACAGCCCCAGCATTTT. As protein: CASSFRGREGEQPQHF.

The rearrangement joins TRBV5-1 to TRBJ1-1, with a weak D call TRBD1 (5 bases). Between the trimmed V and J ends, which lost 7 bases and 4 bases, there was a span of 23 bases. CDR1 SGHRS and CDR2 YFSETQ come from the germline V gene. CDR3 length equals 16 residues. The chain's CDR3 is CASGDVPGDLSTEAFF. CDR3 in DNA: TGCGCCAGCGGGGATGTCCCGGGGGACTTGTCCACTGAAGCTTTCTTT.

The chain is built from TRBV30 and TRBJ1-2, with D tentatively TRBD1 (5 bases). The CDR3 consists of 15 residues. From germline, CDR1 is GTSNPN and CDR2 SVGIG (reference sequence). The V gene lost 2 bases and the J gene lost 4 bases, with 17 bases spanning the gap. CDR3 amino acids: CAWSFRGSGGYGYTF. In DNA, the CDR3 is TGTGCCTGGAGTTTTCGGGGGTCCGGCGGCTATGGCTACACCTTC.

The CDR3 DNA is TGTGCCAGCAGCTTAGGACATAGCAATCAGCCCCAGCATTTT. As protein: CASSLGHSNQPQHF. The chain recombines TRBV5-5 with TRBJ1-5, with D possibly being TRBD1 (5 bases). CDR3 length equals 14 residues. V dropped 2 bases and J dropped 0 bases, with 6 bases sitting between them. Germline V gene lookup returns CDR1 SGHKS and CDR2 YYEKEE (reference sequence).